This TCR beta chain was retrieved from a study of T cells in Graves' hyperthyroidism and ophthalmopathy. Amplified TCR beta CDR3 regions derived from RNA transcripts. The HTBI set primed first-round TCR CDR3 RT-PCR. One entry per CDR3 protein, called by TCRdb with MiXCR from the multiplex PCR reads. Among approximately 600,000 distinct CDR3 sequences listed, around 15% were seen once. The CDR3 sequence is 14 residues long. Between the trimmed V and J ends, which lost 6 bases and 6 bases, there was a span of 18 bases. What was sequenced was blood. The rearrangement joins TRBV12-3 or TRBV12-4 to TRBJ2-7; D is unresolved. The sequence was collected from a woman in her forties with Graves' ophthalmopathy. The DNA for the CDR3 is TGTGCCAGCAGCTCCATCCGGGCCCTCTCCGAGCAGTACTTC. Residues: CASSSIRALSEQYF.